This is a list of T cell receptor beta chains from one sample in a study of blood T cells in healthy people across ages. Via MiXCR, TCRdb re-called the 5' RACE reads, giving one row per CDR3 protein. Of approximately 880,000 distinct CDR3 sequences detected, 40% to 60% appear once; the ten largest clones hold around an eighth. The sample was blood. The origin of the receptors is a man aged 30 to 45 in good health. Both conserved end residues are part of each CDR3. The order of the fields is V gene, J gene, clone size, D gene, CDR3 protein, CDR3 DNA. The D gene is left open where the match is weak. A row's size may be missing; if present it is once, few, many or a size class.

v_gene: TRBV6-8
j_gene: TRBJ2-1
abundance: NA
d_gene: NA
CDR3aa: CASSYARDMDNEQFF
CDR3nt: TGTGCCAGCAGTTACGCTAGGGACATGGACAATGAGCAGTTCTTC

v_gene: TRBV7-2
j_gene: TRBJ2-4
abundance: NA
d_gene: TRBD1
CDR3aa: CASSLVGTGAQNIQYF
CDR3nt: TGTGCCAGCAGCTTAGTAGGGACAGGGGCCCAAAACATTCAGTACTTC

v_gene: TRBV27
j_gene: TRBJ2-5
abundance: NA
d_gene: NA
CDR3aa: CASSIRGVQETQYF
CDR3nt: TGTGCCAGCAGCATAAGGGGGGTCCAAGAGACCCAGTACTTC

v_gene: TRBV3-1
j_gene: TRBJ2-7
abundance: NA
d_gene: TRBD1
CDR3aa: CASSYQDRGHEQYF
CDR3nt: TGTGCCAGCAGCTACCAGGACAGGGGCCACGAGCAGTACTTC

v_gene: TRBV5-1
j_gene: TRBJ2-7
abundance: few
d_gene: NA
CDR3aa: CASNPGLTFYEQYF
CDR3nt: TGCGCCAGCAATCCGGGACTTACTTTCTACGAGCAGTACTTC

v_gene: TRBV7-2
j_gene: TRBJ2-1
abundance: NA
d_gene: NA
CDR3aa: CASSLAGGMDEQFF
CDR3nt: TGTGCCAGCAGCTTGGCAGGGGGGATGGATGAGCAGTTCTTC

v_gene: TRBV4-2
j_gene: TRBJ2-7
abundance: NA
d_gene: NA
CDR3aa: CASSQVRDGPYEQYF
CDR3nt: TGTGCCAGCAGCCAAGTTCGGGACGGCCCCTACGAGCAGTACTTC

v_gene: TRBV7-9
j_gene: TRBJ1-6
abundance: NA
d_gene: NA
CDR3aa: CASSPEGDSSPLHF
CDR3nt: TGTGCCAGCAGCCCAGAAGGGGATAGTTCACCCCTCCACTTT

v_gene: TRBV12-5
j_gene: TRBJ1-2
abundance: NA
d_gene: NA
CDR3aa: CASGLVDGVYGYTF
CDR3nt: TGTGCTAGTGGTTTGGTAGACGGGGTCTATGGCTACACCTTC

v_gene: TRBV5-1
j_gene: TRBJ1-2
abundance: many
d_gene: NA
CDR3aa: CASSLATDANYGYTF
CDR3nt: TGCGCCAGCAGCTTGGCTACGGACGCTAACTATGGCTACACCTTC